A single sample gave rise to the 27 T cell receptor beta chains below, sequenced in a study of blood T cells in healthy people across ages (dated by TCRdb to about 2015). The library was built by means of 5' RACE. The instrument was an Illumina HiSeq 2500. The second PCR ran for roughly 7 to 12 cycles and used a J-beta primer mix along with a sample-barcoded 5' primer. TCRdb handled the public reads itself, with Q25 trimming in fastp and clone calling in MiXCR, and kept productive beta chains. CDR3 protein duplicates are merged, each entry listing the most common genes and DNA. Counted in this sample were some 900,000 distinct CDR3 sequences; about 28% of them appeared once. The ten largest clones take up approximately 15% of the sample. The sequenced sample consisted of blood. The receptors were gathered from a woman of 80 years or more in good health.

This clonotype was counted many times. One end of the junction is discordant with germline, which a read error may explain. The chain couples TRBV5-1 to TRBJ2-5; 7 bases line up with TRBD1. Germline V gene lookup returns CDR1 SGHRS and CDR2 YFSETQ. This CDR3 has 14 amino acids. CDR3 protein: CASSFGTAQETQYF. The DNA for the CDR3 is TGTGCCAGCAGCTTTGGGACAGCACAAGAGACCCAGTACTTC.

As to this clonotype: Mismatch with germline at one junction end may stem from a read error. CDR3 protein: CAGSQISSYNSPLHF. CDR3 nucleotide sequence: TGTGCCGGCAGTCAAATAAGCTCCTATAATTCACCCCTCCACTTT. The rearrangement uses TRBV7-2 and TRBJ1-6; unclear D gene. Germline V gives CDR1 SGHTA, CDR2 FQGNSA. This CDR3 comprises 15 residues.

This clonotype was seen many times. The chain employs TRBV29-1 and TRBJ2-5; 7 nucleotides align to TRBD1. The V segment lost 3 bases and the J segment 9 bases; nucleotides outside the gene matches: 10. The CDR3 spans 13 residues. Germline CDR1 reads SQVTM; CDR2 reads ANQGSEA. Here the CDR3 DNA reads TGCAGCGTTGAGGACCCCCTAGACAGGGCCCAGTACTTC. This encodes CSVEDPLDRAQYF. Complete variable domain (other parts from reference TRBV29-1 and TRBJ2-5): SAVISQKPSRDICQRGTSLTIQCQVDSQVTMMFWYRQQPGQSLTLIATANQGSEATYESGFVIDKFPISRPNLTFSTLTVSNMSPEDSSIYLCSVEDPLDRAQYFGPGTRLLVL.

This clonotype came up a few times. V and J are TRBV7-8 and TRBJ1-6; 7 bases are shared with TRBD1. The germline V gene encodes CDR1 SGHVS and CDR2 FQNEAQ. The CDR3 length is 16 residues. Losses at the gene ends were 2 bases for V and 9 bases for J; bases not matched to a gene: 10. The CDR3: CASSLRTHQGGSPLHF. For the CDR3, the DNA is TGTGCCAGCAGCTTACGGACTCACCAGGGGGGTTCACCCCTCCACTTT.

This clonotype was recorded a few times. The genes are TRBV20-1 and TRBJ2-3; D possibly corresponds to TRBD2 (6 bases). This CDR3 has 15 amino acids. The germline gives CDR1 DFQATT, CDR2 SNEGSKA (reference sequence). Trimming cost V 0 bases and J 1 base, with 11 bases left between them. CDR3 loop: CSARDSERGTDTQYF. The CDR3 DNA reads TGCAGTGCTAGAGATTCAGAGCGGGGCACAGATACGCAGTATTTT.

This clonotype was observed many times. V usage is TRBV24-1 and J usage is TRBJ2-3; 7 bases are shared with TRBD1. CDR1 is KGHDR, CDR2 SFDVKD, per germline. The V gene end was trimmed by 1 base and the J gene end by 3 bases; junction bases not matched to a gene: 3. The CDR3 runs 15 residues. In DNA, the CDR3 is TGTGCCACCAGTGATTTCACAGGGGAGACAGATACGCAGTATTTT. Its translation is CATSDFTGETDTQYF.

This clonotype was detected only once. The chain employs TRBV28 and TRBJ1-1, with D unresolved. V lost 6 bases, J lost 1 base, and 18 bases lay in between. The germline CDR1 and CDR2 sequences are MDHEN and SYDVKM. The CDR3 is 16 residues long. Written as DNA, the CDR3 is TGTGCCAGCAGAGCCTTTGTCAGCAGCGGGAACACTGAAGCTTTCTTT. Translated: CASRAFVSSGNTEAFF.

This clonotype occurred a few times. The chain links TRBV20-1 to TRBJ2-2, with 7 bases identical to TRBD2. The V and J ends lost 4 bases and 4 bases, in that order; junction bases with no gene match: 3. CDR3 size: 13 residues. CDR1 DFQATT and CDR2 SNEGSKA come from the germline V gene (reference sequence). The CDR3 bases are TGCAGTGCTACCGGACTAGTCACCGGGGAGCTGTTTTTT. Its protein is CSATGLVTGELFF.

The sample holds many counts of this clonotype. The genes are TRBV6-2 or TRBV6-3 and TRBJ1-1; no definite D call. This CDR3 has 14 residues. Between the trimmed V and J ends, which lost 4 bases and 7 bases, there was a span of 16 bases. From germline, CDR1 is MNHEY and CDR2 SVGEGT. The CDR3 DNA sequence: TGTGCCAGCAGTTCCGTCCTCCGGTTGGGTGAAGCTTTCTTT. Its protein product is CASSSVLRLGEAFF.

This clonotype was seen a few times. A much more abundant neighbour one base away suggests this may be a read error. The rearrangement links TRBV12-3 or TRBV12-4 to TRBJ2-5; tentatively, D is TRBD2 (6 bases). The V and J ends lost 5 bases and 11 bases respectively, with 15 bases between them. This CDR3 has 12 amino acids. As DNA, the CDR3 is TGTGCCAGCAGTCCGGGGGTTCGTGAGCAGTACTTC. This sequence encodes CASSPGVREQYF.

This clonotype has ten or more counts. This chain connects TRBV5-1 to TRBJ2-5; D ambiguous. Trimming removed 4 bases from V and 0 bases from J, with 10 bases in between. This CDR3 is 14 amino acids long. From germline, CDR1 is SGHRS and CDR2 YFSETQ. CDR3: CASSRLTNQETQYF. As DNA, the CDR3 is TGCGCCAGCAGCCGGCTTACCAACCAAGAGACCCAGTACTTC.

This clonotype was observed a few times. A single base separates this from a much larger clone, so it may be a read error. The chain combines TRBV27 with TRBJ2-1, with D uncertain. This CDR3 contains 13 residues. Germline loops: CDR1 MNHEY, CDR2 SMNVEV (reference sequence). V lost 3 bases to trimming and J lost 13 bases, with 16 bases between them. The CDR3 nucleotides read TGTGCCAGCAGTTTTCGTGGGTTGGAGACCCAGTTCTTC. It is translated as CASSFRGLETQFF.

A word on this clonotype: Being one base from a much bigger clone, this may be a read error. The rearrangement joins TRBV11-2 to TRBJ2-5; TRBD2 aligns across 14 bases. CDR3 length: 16 amino acids. Germline V gene sequence: CDR1 SGHAT, CDR2 FQNNGV. In nucleotides, the CDR3 is TGTACCAGCAGCGGAGGACTAGCGGGGGGCCAAGAGACCCAGTACTTC. It yields the protein CTSSGGLAGGQETQYF.

Ten or more counts support this clonotype. The gene calls are TRBV30 and TRBJ1-2; D not certain. The CDR3 covers 12 residues. Germline CDR1 is GTSNPN and CDR2 is SVGIG (reference sequence). Trimming removed 4 bases at V and 8 bases at J, with 14 bases between. DNA for the CDR3: TGTGCCTGGAAACTTCAATTGGGCGGCTACACCTTC. It codes for CAWKLQLGGYTF.

This clonotype was observed many times. V usage is TRBV3-1 and J usage is TRBJ1-2; D call uncertain. CDR1 is LGHDT and CDR2 is YNNKEL in the germline V gene (reference sequence). There are 15 residues in the CDR3. Trimming took 5 bases from V and 0 from J, leaving 13 bases between them. CDR3 nucleotide sequence: TGTGCCAGCAGCTACCGTTACAGCCCTAACTATGGCTACACCTTC. Encoded protein: CASSYRYSPNYGYTF.

The chain uses TRBV6-5 and TRBJ2-7; D might be TRBD1 (5 bases). The CDR3 covers 15 residues. In germline, CDR1 is MNHEY, CDR2 SVGAGI. The ends were cut back, 7 bases at V and 4 bases at J, with 20 bases in the middle. Here the CDR3 reads CASTRKGLYGYEQYF. CDR3 nucleotide sequence: TGTGCCAGCACTAGGAAGGGGTTATATGGTTACGAGCAGTACTTC.

The CDR3 reads CASSSSTNGAAFSTDTQYF. The CDR3 DNA reads TGTGCCAGCTCGTCCTCCACTAACGGGGCCGCCTTTAGCACAGATACGCAGTATTTT. The chain carries TRBV18 and TRBJ2-3; either TRBD1 or TRBD2 may fit D (5 bases each). The CDR3 covers 19 residues. The germline V and J ends were trimmed by 6 bases and 0 bases, with 25 bases remaining between them. The germline V gene encodes CDR1 KGHSH and CDR2 LQKENI. Full variable domain (remainder filled in from reference TRBV18 and TRBJ2-3): NAGVMQNPRHLVRRRGQEARLRCSPMKGHSHVYWYRQLPEEGLKFMVYLQKENIIDESGMPKERFSAEFPKEGPSILRIQQVVRGDSAAYFCASSSSTNGAAFSTDTQYFGPGTRLTVL.

This clonotype occurred many times. The chain links TRBV7-9 to TRBJ2-5; D possibly corresponds to TRBD1 (6 bases). V lost 5 bases and J lost 4, with 14 bases in between. Germline V CDR1 and CDR2: SEHNR, FQNEAQ (reference sequence). CDR3 length equals 14 residues. The CDR3 coding sequence is TGTGCCAGCAGCGAAACAGGGTTAGGAGAGACCCAGTACTTC. Its protein is CASSETGLGETQYF.

This clonotype was seen at least ten times. This sequence joins TRBV20-1 and TRBJ2-1; 9 bases line up with TRBD1. Germline-derived CDR1 and CDR2 are DFQATT and SNEGSKA (reference sequence). The CDR3 has 19 amino acids. J lost 1 base, V lost 4 bases, and 17 bases had no gene match. The CDR3 region has the DNA TGCAGTGCTACGGATACAGGGGGCAACATGGTAGGGTCCTACAATGAGCAGTTCTTC. The encoded protein is CSATDTGGNMVGSYNEQFF.

The rearrangement uses TRBV7-8 and TRBJ2-7; D possibly corresponds to TRBD2 (6 bases). The germline V gene encodes CDR1 SGHVS and CDR2 FQNEAQ. V was cut by 1 base and J by 0 bases, with 10 bases left in between. The CDR3 runs to 15 residues. The CDR3 coding sequence is TGTGCCAGCAGCTTAGGGGACTTAAGCTCCTACGAGCAGTACTTC. Its protein is CASSLGDLSSYEQYF.

With respect to this clonotype: A much larger clone is a single base away; this may be a read error. The CDR3: CAISSATEYNEQFF. The CDR3 DNA reads TGTGCCATCAGCAGTGCCACAGAGTACAATGAGCAGTTCTTC. The chain recombines TRBV15 with TRBJ2-1; D gene unclear. The CDR3 covers 14 residues. Germline CDR1 reads LNHNV; CDR2 reads YYDKDF (reference sequence).

In its sample, this clonotype was seen many times. The chain combines TRBV5-1 with TRBJ1-2, with TRBD1 matching over 12 bases. Germline V gene lookup returns CDR1 SGHRS and CDR2 YFSETQ. This CDR3 spans 15 amino acids. The V and J ends lost 3 bases and 6 bases, in that order; junction bases with no gene match: 6. CDR3 amino acids: CASSWGQGAGHGYTF. DNA for the CDR3: TGCGCCAGCAGCTGGGGACAGGGGGCTGGACATGGCTACACCTTC.

This clonotype was picked up many times. In DNA, the CDR3 is TGTGCCAGCAGTTACTCGGGTGGGACTCGTGAGACCCAGTACTTC. Translating it yields CASSYSGGTRETQYF. The chain uses TRBV6-5 and TRBJ2-5, with D perhaps matching TRBD2 (6 bases). CDR3 length: 15 amino acids. The germline CDR1 and CDR2 sequences are MNHEY and SVGAGI. V was pared by 0 bases and J by 5 bases, with 13 bases between.

For this clonotype: Given a much more abundant clone one base away, this may be a read error. The rearrangement joins TRBV20-1 to TRBJ1-5; D perhaps matches TRBD1 (6 bases). Trimming shortened V by 1 base and J by 2 bases, and 15 bases separated the two germline ends. The germline CDR1 and CDR2 sequences are DFQATT and SNEGSKA (reference sequence). CDR3 length: 16 residues. The CDR3 loop is CSARVGGGGGNQPQHF. The CDR3 nucleotides read TGCAGTGCTAGAGTTGGAGGGGGAGGGGGCAATCAGCCCCAGCATTTT.

CDR3 amino acids: CAFRTGANTEAFF. Here the CDR3 DNA reads TGTGCCTTCCGGACAGGGGCGAACACTGAAGCTTTCTTT. The chain has TRBV10-3 and TRBJ1-1, with 9 bases fitting TRBD1. Germline V lookup: CDR1 ENHRY, CDR2 SYGVKD. The CDR3 consists of 13 residues. The J segment lost 1 base and the V segment lost 11 bases, leaving 5 bases of the junction unmatched.

This clonotype came up a few times. This could be a read error, since a much larger clone is one nucleotide away. J is TRBJ2-5 and V is TRBV20-1; D is perhaps TRBD2 (5 bases). Trimming removed 7 bases from V and 11 bases from J, with 17 bases in between. The CDR3 covers 11 residues. Germline V gene data show CDR1 as DFQATT and CDR2 as SNEGSKA (reference sequence). CDR3 residues: CSGTVGDEQYF. The DNA of the CDR3 is TGCAGTGGGACGGTCGGGGATGAGCAGTACTTC.

This clonotype was detected many times. The V and J genes are TRBV6-1 and TRBJ2-5; 8 bases map to TRBD2. CDR1 is MNHNS and CDR2 is SASEGT in the germline V gene. The V gene end was trimmed by 1 base and the J gene end by 7 bases; junction bases not matched to a gene: 14. The CDR3 spans 17 residues. The CDR3 DNA reads as TGTGCCAGCAGTGAAGTGGGTAGCGGGGATTTTAAGAGGACCCAGTACTTC. This sequence encodes CASSEVGSGDFKRTQYF.